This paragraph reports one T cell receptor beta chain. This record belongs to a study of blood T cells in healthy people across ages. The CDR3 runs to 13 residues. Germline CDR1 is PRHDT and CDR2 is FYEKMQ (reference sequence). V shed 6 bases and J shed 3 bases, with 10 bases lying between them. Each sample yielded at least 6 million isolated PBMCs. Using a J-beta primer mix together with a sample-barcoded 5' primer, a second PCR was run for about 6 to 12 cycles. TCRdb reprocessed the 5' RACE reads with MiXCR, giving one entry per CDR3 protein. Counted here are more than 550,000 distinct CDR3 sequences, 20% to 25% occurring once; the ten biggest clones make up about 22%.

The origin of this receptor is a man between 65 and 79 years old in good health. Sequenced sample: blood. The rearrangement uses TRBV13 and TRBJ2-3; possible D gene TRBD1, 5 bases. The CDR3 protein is CASRHQGTDTQYF. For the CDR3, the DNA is TGTGCCAGCAGACACCAGGGAACAGATACGCAGTATTTT.